These T cell receptor beta chains were read from a single sample in a study of T cell repertoires in cytomegalovirus infection. No antigen has been identified for these receptors. TCRdb analysed the reads with MiXCR anew, one entry per CDR3 protein. The sample shows 640,000 or so distinct CDR3 sequences, 30% to 40% of them seen only once. The source was cultured PBMCs, collected from culture after CMV antigen stimulation. The receptors were gathered from a human donor in good health (CMV status not recorded). Some clones in this sample may be carry-over from other donors' samples. The CDR3 runs from the conserved cysteine through the conserved F or W. Each record gives: clone size, J gene, V gene, D gene, CDR3 DNA, CDR3 protein. The D gene is left open where the match is weak. The listing skips clone size in some rows; elsewhere it reads once, few, many or a size class.

clone size: .
J gene: TRBJ2-1
V gene: TRBV7-6
D gene: .
CDR3 DNA: TGTGCCAGCAGCACCGGGACTGCTGGTGAGCAGTTCTTC
CDR3 protein: CASSTGTAGEQFF

clone size: .
J gene: TRBJ2-1
V gene: TRBV7-2
D gene: TRBD2
CDR3 DNA: TGTGCCAGCAGCTGGGGACTAGCGGGAGGTGAGCAGTTCTTC
CDR3 protein: CASSWGLAGGEQFF

clone size: .
J gene: TRBJ2-5
V gene: TRBV27
D gene: .
CDR3 DNA: TGTGCCAGCAGTTCCGACATCCAAGAGACCCAGTACTTC
CDR3 protein: CASSSDIQETQYF

clone size: .
J gene: TRBJ2-5
V gene: TRBV5-4
D gene: .
CDR3 DNA: TGTGCCAGCAGCTTGGCCAGCGGTTATCGGGAGACCCAGTACTTC
CDR3 protein: CASSLASGYRETQYF

clone size: .
J gene: TRBJ2-3
V gene: TRBV11-3
D gene: TRBD2
CDR3 DNA: TGTGCCAGCAGTCTCAGAGCGGGGTACACAGATACGCAGTATTTT
CDR3 protein: CASSLRAGYTDTQYF

clone size: .
J gene: TRBJ2-3
V gene: TRBV12-5
D gene: .
CDR3 DNA: TGTGCTAGTGGTACGGCGGGACTCACAGATACGCAGTATTTT
CDR3 protein: CASGTAGLTDTQYF

clone size: .
J gene: TRBJ2-7
V gene: TRBV15
D gene: .
CDR3 DNA: TGTGCCACCAGCAGGGCAGGGCTCCTCTACGAGCAGTACTTC
CDR3 protein: CATSRAGLLYEQYF

clone size: .
J gene: TRBJ2-7
V gene: TRBV7-2
D gene: TRBD2
CDR3 DNA: TGTGCCAGCAGCCGGGGACTAGCGGGGGGGGGGCAGTACTTC
CDR3 protein: CASSRGLAGGGQYF

clone size: many
J gene: TRBJ2-7
V gene: TRBV7-2
D gene: TRBD2
CDR3 DNA: TGTGCCAGCAGCCTCCGGACTAGCGGCACCTACGAGCAGTACTTC
CDR3 protein: CASSLRTSGTYEQYF

clone size: .
J gene: TRBJ2-7
V gene: TRBV5-5
D gene: TRBD1
CDR3 DNA: TGTGCCAGCGGAAAGGGACAGGAGGGTTTCGAGCAGTACTTC
CDR3 protein: CASGKGQEGFEQYF

clone size: few
J gene: TRBJ2-5
V gene: TRBV6-1
D gene: .
CDR3 DNA: TGTGCCAGCAGTGGAGAGTGGGGAGAGACCCAGTACTTC
CDR3 protein: CASSGEWGETQYF

clone size: .
J gene: TRBJ2-7
V gene: TRBV18
D gene: .
CDR3 DNA: TGTGCCAGCTCCCAAGGGGGGGGTACCTACGAGCAGTACTTC
CDR3 protein: CASSQGGGTYEQYF

clone size: few
J gene: TRBJ2-3
V gene: TRBV7-2
D gene: .
CDR3 DNA: TGTGCCAGCAGCTTAGTGGGCGGCATAGCACATACGCAGTATTTT
CDR3 protein: CASSLVGGIAHTQYF

clone size: once
J gene: TRBJ1-1
V gene: TRBV2
D gene: .
CDR3 DNA: TGTGCCAGCAAAACTCAAAGGTTGAACACTGAAGCTTTCTTT
CDR3 protein: CASKTQRLNTEAFF

clone size: .
J gene: TRBJ2-7
V gene: TRBV12-3/TRBV12-4
D gene: TRBD2
CDR3 DNA: TGTGCCAGCAGCCCTTACCCGGGACTAGGGAAATACGAGCAGTACTTC
CDR3 protein: CASSPYPGLGKYEQYF

clone size: .
J gene: TRBJ2-1
V gene: TRBV9
D gene: .
CDR3 DNA: TGTGCCAGCAGCGTAGGGGGGAGAGTGGCCTACAATGAGCAGTTCTTC
CDR3 protein: CASSVGGRVAYNEQFF

clone size: many
J gene: TRBJ1-1
V gene: TRBV7-9
D gene: .
CDR3 DNA: TGTGCCAGCAGCGCGACGGAGAACACTGAAGCTTTCTTT
CDR3 protein: CASSATENTEAFF

clone size: few
J gene: TRBJ2-1
V gene: TRBV7-3
D gene: TRBD2
CDR3 DNA: TGTGCCAGCAGCTCAGGGACTAGAGGTTTACATGAGCAGTTCTTC
CDR3 protein: CASSSGTRGLHEQFF

clone size: .
J gene: TRBJ2-5
V gene: TRBV20-1
D gene: .
CDR3 DNA: TGCAGTGCCAGTAGGGAGTCTCAAGAGACCCAGTACTTC
CDR3 protein: CSASRESQETQYF

clone size: .
J gene: TRBJ2-1
V gene: TRBV7-9
D gene: .
CDR3 DNA: TGTGCCAGCAGCTGGGGACAAAGGAATGAGCAGTTCTTC
CDR3 protein: CASSWGQRNEQFF

clone size: .
J gene: TRBJ1-2
V gene: TRBV20-1
D gene: .
CDR3 DNA: TGCAGTGCTAACCACATGTTGGACTATGGCTACACCTTC
CDR3 protein: CSANHMLDYGYTF

clone size: many
J gene: TRBJ1-2
V gene: TRBV7-9
D gene: TRBD1
CDR3 DNA: TGTGCCAGCAGCCCAGGACAGGGGGCATATGGCTACACCTTC
CDR3 protein: CASSPGQGAYGYTF

clone size: .
J gene: TRBJ2-2
V gene: TRBV7-2
D gene: .
CDR3 DNA: TGTGCCAGCAGCTTAATCCGGGGTCCGAACACCGTGGAGCTGTTTTTT
CDR3 protein: CASSLIRGPNTVELFF

clone size: .
J gene: TRBJ2-7
V gene: TRBV4-1
D gene: .
CDR3 DNA: TGCGCCAGCAGCCAAGATACGCCACTGCCCACGAAGCAGTACTTC
CDR3 protein: CASSQDTPLPTKQYF

clone size: .
J gene: TRBJ1-1
V gene: TRBV6-5
D gene: .
CDR3 DNA: TGTGCCAGCAGTTATCGGGGCGAAACTGAAGCTTTCTTT
CDR3 protein: CASSYRGETEAFF

clone size: .
J gene: TRBJ1-6
V gene: TRBV20-1
D gene: .
CDR3 DNA: TGCAGTGCTCCGTCGCGGGTGGAATCACCCCTCCACTTT
CDR3 protein: CSAPSRVESPLHF

clone size: .
J gene: TRBJ1-2
V gene: TRBV28
D gene: .
CDR3 DNA: TGTGCCAGCAGTTTAGCGGGGTTTAACTATGGCTACACCTTC
CDR3 protein: CASSLAGFNYGYTF

clone size: .
J gene: TRBJ2-3
V gene: TRBV19
D gene: .
CDR3 DNA: TGTGCCAGTAGTTCCGAAGATACGCAGTATTTT
CDR3 protein: CASSSEDTQYF

clone size: few
J gene: TRBJ2-1
V gene: TRBV5-4
D gene: TRBD1
CDR3 DNA: TGTGCCAGCAGCTTGGGTGGGACAGGGGGCGGCAATGAGCAGTTCTTC
CDR3 protein: CASSLGGTGGGNEQFF

clone size: .
J gene: TRBJ1-2
V gene: TRBV7-2
D gene: .
CDR3 DNA: TGTGCCAGCAGCTTAGGCCAGAGGGAGGGCTACACCTTC
CDR3 protein: CASSLGQREGYTF

clone size: .
J gene: TRBJ1-3
V gene: TRBV9
D gene: .
CDR3 DNA: TGTGCCAGCAGCGCCGAAATTGTCTCTGGAAACACCATATATTTT
CDR3 protein: CASSAEIVSGNTIYF

clone size: .
J gene: TRBJ2-7
V gene: TRBV11-2
D gene: TRBD2
CDR3 DNA: TGTGCCAGCACAGAGCGGGGGTACTACGAGCAGTACTTC
CDR3 protein: CASTERGYYEQYF

clone size: many
J gene: TRBJ2-7
V gene: TRBV12-3/TRBV12-4
D gene: .
CDR3 DNA: TGTGCCAGCAGTCCCACCGATTACGAGCAGTACTTC
CDR3 protein: CASSPTDYEQYF

clone size: .
J gene: TRBJ1-2
V gene: TRBV5-1
D gene: TRBD1
CDR3 DNA: TGCGCCAGCAGCCCATCGACAGGGTATGGCTACACCTTC
CDR3 protein: CASSPSTGYGYTF

clone size: many
J gene: TRBJ2-5
V gene: TRBV7-2
D gene: .
CDR3 DNA: TGTGCCAGCAGCTGGACTAACGGAGAGACCCAGTACTTC
CDR3 protein: CASSWTNGETQYF

clone size: few
J gene: TRBJ2-1
V gene: TRBV2
D gene: .
CDR3 DNA: TGTGCCAGCAGAGTTCGGCTAGCCGCCTACAATGAGCAGTTCTTC
CDR3 protein: CASRVRLAAYNEQFF

clone size: few
J gene: TRBJ2-4
V gene: TRBV10-3
D gene: TRBD2
CDR3 DNA: TGTGCCATCAGTGAGCGACCCTGGGGTAGCGGGAAAAACATTCAGTACTTC
CDR3 protein: CAISERPWGSGKNIQYF

clone size: few
J gene: TRBJ2-5
V gene: TRBV7-2
D gene: TRBD2
CDR3 DNA: TGTGCCAGCAGCTTCCAGCGGGGCAAAGAGACCCAGTACTTC
CDR3 protein: CASSFQRGKETQYF

clone size: .
J gene: TRBJ2-7
V gene: TRBV6-8
D gene: TRBD2
CDR3 DNA: TGTGCCAGCAGGGCTACTAGCGACTACGAGCAGTACTTC
CDR3 protein: CASRATSDYEQYF

clone size: .
J gene: TRBJ2-7
V gene: TRBV7-6
D gene: TRBD2
CDR3 DNA: TGTGCCAGCAGCCCTGAGCGGGGACTAGCCTACGAGCAGTACTTC
CDR3 protein: CASSPERGLAYEQYF

clone size: .
J gene: TRBJ1-6
V gene: TRBV5-4
D gene: .
CDR3 DNA: TGTGCCAGCAGCCCTGGAATCGGGCAAAATTCACCCCTCCACTTT
CDR3 protein: CASSPGIGQNSPLHF

clone size: .
J gene: TRBJ1-5
V gene: TRBV11-2
D gene: .
CDR3 DNA: TGTGCCAGCAGCTTAGCCCTTAGCAATCAGCCCCAGCATTTT
CDR3 protein: CASSLALSNQPQHF

clone size: few
J gene: TRBJ2-3
V gene: TRBV10-3
D gene: .
CDR3 DNA: TGTGCCATCAGTGAGTCTTCGAGGGCAAGCACAGATACGCAGTATTTT
CDR3 protein: CAISESSRASTDTQYF

clone size: .
J gene: TRBJ2-7
V gene: TRBV7-2
D gene: .
CDR3 DNA: TGTGCCAGCAGCCCCGGGGGTAGTAAGGCCCTCGAGCAGTACTTC
CDR3 protein: CASSPGGSKALEQYF

clone size: .
J gene: TRBJ2-3
V gene: TRBV15
D gene: TRBD2
CDR3 DNA: TGTGCCACCAGCTCTAGCGGACCCACAGATACGCAGTATTTT
CDR3 protein: CATSSSGPTDTQYF

clone size: few
J gene: TRBJ2-2
V gene: TRBV7-2
D gene: .
CDR3 DNA: TGTGCCAGCACGGGGCAGGTTTGCACCGGGGAGCTGTTTTTT
CDR3 protein: CASTGQVCTGELFF

clone size: .
J gene: TRBJ2-3
V gene: TRBV20-1
D gene: TRBD1
CDR3 DNA: TGCAGTGCCGCCAATAGGGGGCGAGGCACAGATACGCAGTATTTT
CDR3 protein: CSAANRGRGTDTQYF

clone size: many
J gene: TRBJ1-2
V gene: TRBV7-2
D gene: TRBD1
CDR3 DNA: TGTGCCAGCAGCTTAGACAGGGGAGTATATGGCTACACCTTC
CDR3 protein: CASSLDRGVYGYTF

clone size: .
J gene: TRBJ2-3
V gene: TRBV5-4
D gene: TRBD2
CDR3 DNA: TGTGCCAGCAGCCGTCGGACTAGAGGGTTGGCAGATACGCAGTATTTT
CDR3 protein: CASSRRTRGLADTQYF

clone size: .
J gene: TRBJ2-7
V gene: TRBV7-8
D gene: TRBD1
CDR3 DNA: TGTGCCAGCAGCTTAGTTACAGGGGGCATCGACGAGCAGTACTTC
CDR3 protein: CASSLVTGGIDEQYF

clone size: few
J gene: TRBJ1-5
V gene: TRBV3-1
D gene: .
CDR3 DNA: TGTGCCAGCAGCCCGCGGACCGATAGCAATCAGCCCCAGCATTTT
CDR3 protein: CASSPRTDSNQPQHF

clone size: many
J gene: TRBJ1-2
V gene: TRBV7-9
D gene: .
CDR3 DNA: TGTGCCAGCAGCTTTTCTACCCCAGGGGACGGCTACACCTTC
CDR3 protein: CASSFSTPGDGYTF

clone size: few
J gene: TRBJ1-4
V gene: TRBV12-3/TRBV12-4
D gene: .
CDR3 DNA: TGTGCCAGCAGACAAGGCGCCGCAACTAATGAAAAACTGTTTTTT
CDR3 protein: CASRQGAATNEKLFF